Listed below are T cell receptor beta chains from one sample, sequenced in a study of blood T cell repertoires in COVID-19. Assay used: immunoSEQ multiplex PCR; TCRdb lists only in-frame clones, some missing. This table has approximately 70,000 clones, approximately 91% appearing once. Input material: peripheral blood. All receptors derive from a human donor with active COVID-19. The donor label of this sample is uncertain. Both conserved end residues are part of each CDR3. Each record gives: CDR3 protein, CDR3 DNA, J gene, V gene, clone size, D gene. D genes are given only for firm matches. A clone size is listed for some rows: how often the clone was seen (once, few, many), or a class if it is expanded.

CDR3: CATSDLPSGSEGYEDTQYF
DNA: TGTGCCACCAGTGATTTGCCTAGCGGGAGTGAAGGGTATGAAGATACGCAGTATTTT
J: TRBJ2-3
V: TRBV24-1
size: NA
D: TRBD2

CDR3: CASLQGLGNQPQHF
DNA: TGTGCCAGCCTTCAGGGTTTGGGCAATCAGCCCCAGCATTTT
J: TRBJ1-5
V: TRBV27
size: NA
D: NA

CDR3: CASSQEGTSGYEQYF
DNA: TGTGCCAGCAGCCAAGAGGGGACTAGCGGCTACGAGCAGTACTTC
J: TRBJ2-7
V: TRBV4-2
size: NA
D: TRBD2

CDR3: CASSLDGWESSGNTIYF
DNA: TGCGCCAGCAGCTTGGATGGGTGGGAGAGCTCTGGAAACACCATATATTTT
J: TRBJ1-3
V: TRBV5-1
size: NA
D: NA

CDR3: CASSQWEVTEAFF
DNA: TGCGCCAGCAGCCAATGGGAGGTTACTGAAGCTTTCTTT
J: TRBJ1-1
V: TRBV4-3
size: NA
D: NA

CDR3: CASSFSGTYEQYF
DNA: TGTGCCAGCAGTTTTAGCGGAACCTACGAGCAGTACTTC
J: TRBJ2-7
V: TRBV12-3/TRBV12-4
size: NA
D: NA

CDR3: CASSLGLAAYEQYF
DNA: TGTGCCAGCAGCTTAGGTCTAGCCGCCTACGAGCAGTACTTC
J: TRBJ2-7
V: TRBV7-9
size: once
D: NA

CDR3: CASSIFGVNTEAFF
DNA: TGTGCCAGTAGTATCTTCGGGGTGAACACTGAAGCTTTCTTT
J: TRBJ1-1
V: TRBV19
size: NA
D: NA

CDR3: CSVPAGGGINEKLFF
DNA: TGCAGCGTTCCAGCCGGCGGGGGCATTAATGAAAAACTGTTTTTT
J: TRBJ1-4
V: TRBV29-1
size: NA
D: NA

CDR3: CASSLGGQINQPQHF
DNA: TGTGCCAGCAGTTTGGGGGGACAGATTAATCAGCCCCAGCATTTT
J: TRBJ1-5
V: TRBV28
size: NA
D: TRBD1

CDR3: CASAGTSDSYEQYF
DNA: TGTGCCAGTGCCGGGACTAGCGACTCCTACGAGCAGTACTTC
J: TRBJ2-7
V: TRBV19
size: once
D: TRBD2

CDR3: CASSIGGRRAGELFF
DNA: TGTGCCAGTAGTATAGGGGGCCGCAGGGCCGGGGAGCTGTTTTTT
J: TRBJ2-2
V: TRBV19
size: NA
D: NA

CDR3: CSVTASGASYNEQFF
DNA: TGCAGCGTTACGGCTAGCGGGGCCTCCTACAATGAGCAGTTCTTC
J: TRBJ2-1
V: TRBV29-1
size: NA
D: TRBD2

CDR3: CASSGRTSGIQETQYF
DNA: TGTGCCAGCAGCGGAAGGACTAGCGGGATCCAAGAGACCCAGTACTTC
J: TRBJ2-5
V: TRBV9
size: NA
D: TRBD2

CDR3: CASSVGASGNTGELFF
DNA: TGTGCCAGCAGCGTAGGGGCTAGCGGAAACACCGGGGAGCTGTTTTTT
J: TRBJ2-2
V: TRBV9
size: once
D: TRBD2

CDR3: CASSLAGVGYNEQFF
DNA: TGTGCCAGCAGCTTAGCGGGAGTTGGCTACAATGAGCAGTTCTTC
J: TRBJ2-1
V: TRBV28
size: NA
D: TRBD2

CDR3: CALSLAGAYNEQFF
DNA: TGCGCCCTCTCACTAGCGGGAGCCTACAATGAGCAGTTCTTC
J: TRBJ2-1
V: TRBV10-2
size: NA
D: TRBD2